This TCR beta chain derives from a study of blood T cell repertoires in COVID-19. Study-level information: Samples representing acute and convalescent COVID-19 were sourced from the United States, Italy and Spain.

Original methodology: The assay estimated nucleated cells by amplifying reference gene primers. Only in-frame clones appear in the TCRdb table, and some are missing; sequencing was by immunoSEQ multiplex PCR. V and J calls and clone size are those listed in that table; D and trimming were worked out from the DNA. The profile shows some 290,000 clones, 85% to 90% of them singletons. This receptor was obtained from a woman in her 30s with COVID-19, enrolled during active disease. The sequencing input was peripheral blood.

The CDR3 DNA is TGTGCCAGCAGCTTCCGGGACAGGGGAAAACTGTTTTTT. Protein sequence: CASSFRDRGKLFF. The J gene is TRBJ1-4, the V gene TRBV3-1 (or the pseudogene TRBV3-2); 10 bases fit TRBD1. The V segment lost 5 bases and the J segment 10 bases; nucleotides outside the gene matches: 4. The germline CDR1 and CDR2 sequences are LGHDT and YNNKEL (reference sequence). The CDR3 spans 13 residues.